Each of the 6 T cell receptor beta chains below was sequenced from the same sample in a study of T-cell reconstitution after alpha-beta-depleted transplantation in children. During its preparation, the TCRbeta library received unique molecular identifiers. From the PCR reads, TCRdb called clonotypes with MiXCR, one entry per CDR3 protein. The sample includes fewer than 550,000 distinct CDR3 sequences, about 10% of them seen just once. This sample comprised PBMCs, mostly from graft donor cells, obtained 180 days after TCRalphabeta/CD19-depleted stem cell transplant. Every receptor here comes from a female patient under 10 years old who had a stem cell transplant for aplastic anemia, so the T cells may come from the graft donor.

This clonotype has at least ten counts. The V call is TRBV7-2, the J call TRBJ1-5; 8 nucleotides match TRBD1. This CDR3 is built from 14 residues. CDR1 and CDR2 (germline): SGHTA, FQGNSA. V shed 8 bases, J shed 4 bases, and the junction held 7 bases outside the gene matches. The DNA for the CDR3 is TGTGCCAGCTCACCCCGGACAGGGAATCAGCCCCAGCATTTT. It encodes CASSPRTGNQPQHF.

The chain combines TRBV4-3 with TRBJ1-5, with D maybe TRBD1 (6 bases). CDR3 length: 16 residues. V was pared by 0 bases and J by 2 bases, with 11 bases between. Germline-derived CDR1 and CDR2 are LGHNA and YSLEER. CDR3 in amino acids: CASSQEGGAGNQPQHF. The CDR3 DNA sequence: TGCGCCAGCAGCCAAGAGGGGGGCGCAGGCAATCAGCCCCAGCATTTT.

This chain links TRBV18 with TRBJ2-7; 11 nucleotides align to TRBD1. Germline CDR1 reads KGHSH; CDR2 reads LQKENI. Germline trimming cut 7 bases from V and 3 bases from J; bases unmatched to any gene: 5. The CDR3 extends over 14 amino acids. CDR3 in amino acids: CASFAGTGGYEQYF. For the CDR3, the DNA is TGTGCCAGCTTTGCCGGGACAGGGGGCTACGAGCAGTACTTC.

The chain has TRBV25-1 and TRBJ2-7; no clear D. The CDR3 has 12 residues. The V gene lost 5 bases and the J gene lost 3 bases, with 8 bases spanning the gap. The V gene's germline CDR1 is MGHDK and CDR2 SYGVNS. The CDR3 here is CASSRAFYEQYF. CDR3 DNA sequence: TGTGCCAGCAGTCGAGCATTCTACGAGCAGTACTTC.

This rearrangement joins TRBV9 to TRBJ2-5; 7 bases line up with TRBD2. The J segment lost 3 bases and the V segment lost 0 bases, leaving 5 bases of the junction unmatched. The CDR3 covers 15 residues. Germline CDR1 SGDLS, CDR2 YYNGEE. The CDR3 loop reads CASSVDWAGEETQYF. The CDR3 nucleotides are TGTGCCAGCAGCGTAGATTGGGCGGGAGAAGAGACCCAGTACTTC.

This clonotype was seen a few times. J is TRBJ2-3 and V is TRBV5-1; 7 positions agree with TRBD1. The trim removed 4 bases at V and 2 bases at J, leaving 10 bases unmatched. This CDR3 is 16 amino acids long. CDR1 SGHRS and CDR2 YFSETQ come from the germline V gene. The CDR3 DNA reads as TGCGCCAGCAGCCCAATACAGGGGCGACTCACAGATACGCAGTATTTT. This encodes CASSPIQGRLTDTQYF.